The present T cell receptor beta chain was sequenced within a study of blood T cells in healthy people across ages. Overall study results and limits: A greater number of naive CD4+ cells and higher diversity distinguished long-lived donors from aged donors. Diversity estimated from one million T cells was considered an underestimate. Per-million-T-cell TCR beta diversity fell roughly linearly with age.

This clonotype was seen a single time. Its antigen is not known. With a J-beta primer mix and a sample-barcoded 5' primer, a second PCR ran about 7 to 12 cycles. TCRdb re-called the 5' RACE reads through MiXCR, storing one row per CDR3 protein. The sample yields fewer than 1,000,000 distinct CDR3 sequences, under 45% seen once. The CDR3 spans 14 residues. V was clipped by 3 bases and J by 4 bases, with 11 bases between them. Looked up from germline, CDR1 is SGHDT and CDR2 is YYEEEE. Sequences were obtained from blood. The origin of this receptor is a man aged 55 to 69 in good health. V and J are TRBV5-6 and TRBJ2-1, with D uncertain. As DNA, the CDR3 is TGTGCCAGCAGCTCCCTGACGGATTACAATGAGCAGTTCTTC. It yields the protein CASSSLTDYNEQFF.